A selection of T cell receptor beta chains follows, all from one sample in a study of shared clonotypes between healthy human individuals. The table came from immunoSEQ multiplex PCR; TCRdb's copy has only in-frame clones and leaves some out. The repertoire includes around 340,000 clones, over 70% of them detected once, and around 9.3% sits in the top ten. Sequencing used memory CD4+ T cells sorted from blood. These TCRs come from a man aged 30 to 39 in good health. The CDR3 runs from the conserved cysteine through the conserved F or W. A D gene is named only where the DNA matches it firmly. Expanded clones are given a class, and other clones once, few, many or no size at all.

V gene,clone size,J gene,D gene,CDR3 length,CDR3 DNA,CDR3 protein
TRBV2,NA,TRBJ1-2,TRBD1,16,TGTGCCAGCACCAGGGACAGGACTCTTGGTAACTATGGCTACACCTTC,CASTRDRTLGNYGYTF
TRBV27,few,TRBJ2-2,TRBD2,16,TGTGCCAGCAGTTTACAAGCGGGGCCTGGTGGCGGGGAGCTGTTTTTT,CASSLQAGPGGGELFF
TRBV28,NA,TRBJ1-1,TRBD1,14,TGTGCCAGCAGTTTAGTTCCGCAGGGGGTTGAAGCTTTCTTT,CASSLVPQGVEAFF
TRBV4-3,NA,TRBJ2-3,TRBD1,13,TGCGCCAGCAGCTGGGACAGGTCCGATACGCAGTATTTT,CASSWDRSDTQYF
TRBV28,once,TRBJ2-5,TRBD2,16,TGTGCCAGCAGTTTCTACGGGGGGTTGGGTGGGGAGACCCAGTACTTC,CASSFYGGLGGETQYF
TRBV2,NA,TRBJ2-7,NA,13,TGTGCCAGCAGCTACAGGGTGGGCTACGAGCAGTACTTC,CASSYRVGYEQYF
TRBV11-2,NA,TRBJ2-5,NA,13,TGTGCCAGCAGCTTATGGGGGGAAGAGACCCAGTACTTC,CASSLWGEETQYF
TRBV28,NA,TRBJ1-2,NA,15,TGTGCCAGCAGGACTGGGTCGGGGATTCTTTATGGCTACACCTTC,CASRTGSGILYGYTF
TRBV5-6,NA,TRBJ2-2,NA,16,TGTGCCAGCAGCTTAAAACCGGGCCCGAACACCGGGGAGCTGTTTTTT,CASSLKPGPNTGELFF
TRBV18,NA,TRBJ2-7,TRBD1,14,TGTGCCAGCTCACCACCGCCAGGGGGCTACGAGCAGTACTTC,CASSPPPGGYEQYF
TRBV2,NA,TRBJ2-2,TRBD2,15,TGTGCCAGCAGTCCTAGCGGGAGGATCACCGGGGAGCTGTTTTTT,CASSPSGRITGELFF
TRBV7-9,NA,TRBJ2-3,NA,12,TGTGCCAGCAGCCTTGATGGAGATACGCAGTATTTT,CASSLDGDTQYF
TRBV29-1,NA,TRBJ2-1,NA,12,TGCAGCGTTGAAGAGGAAGGGCTGGAGCAGTTCTTC,CSVEEEGLEQFF
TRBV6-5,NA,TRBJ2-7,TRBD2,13,TGTGCCAGCAGTGGACTAGATCTCTACGAGCAGTACTTC,CASSGLDLYEQYF
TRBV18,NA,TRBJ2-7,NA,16,TGTGCCAGCTCATCACAGGGCGGCCTCCTCTCCTACGAGCAGTACTTC,CASSSQGGLLSYEQYF
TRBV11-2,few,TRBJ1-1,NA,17,TGTGCCAGCAGCTTAGGTAGCAGGACGGTTCGGCTCACTGAAGCTTTCTTT,CASSLGSRTVRLTEAFF
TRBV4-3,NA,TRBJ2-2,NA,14,TGCGCCAGCAGCCTCACTAGAGGCACCGGGGAGCTGTTTTTT,CASSLTRGTGELFF
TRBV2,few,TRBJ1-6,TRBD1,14,TGTGCCAGCAGCGCCGGGACAGGGGTTTCACCCCTCCACTTT,CASSAGTGVSPLHF
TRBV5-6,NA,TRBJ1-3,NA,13,TGTGCCAGCGGGTTCTTCTCTGGAAACACCATATATTTT,CASGFFSGNTIYF
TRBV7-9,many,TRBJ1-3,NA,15,TGTGCCAGCAGCTTAAGCGTTGTTGACCCCCACACCATATATTTT,CASSLSVVDPHTIYF
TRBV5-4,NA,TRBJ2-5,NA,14,TGTGCCAGCAGCGATTGGGAGAGGGCGGAGACCCAGTACTTC,CASSDWERAETQYF